The 19 T cell receptor beta chains below come from one sample, sequenced in a study of blood T cell repertoires in COVID-19. Clones were sequenced by immunoSEQ multiplex PCR, and TCRdb holds only the in-frame ones, with some missing. The sample gives more than 85,000 clones, roughly 80% of which show up once; just over 15% is in the top ten. Specimen: peripheral blood. The origin of the receptors is a woman aged 80 or over with acute or convalescent COVID-19.

The chain recombines TRBV11-3 with TRBJ2-1, with TRBD2 identical over 7 bases. The V gene's germline CDR1 is SGHNT and CDR2 YENEEA. Germline trimming cut 1 base from V and 8 bases from J; bases unmatched to any gene: 11. The CDR3 has 16 amino acids. CDR3 sequence reads: CASSLGGGRILDEQFF. CDR3 bases: TGTGCCAGCAGCTTAGGGGGGGGGAGGATTCTCGATGAGCAGTTCTTC.

The sample holds a few counts of this clone. The chain is built from TRBV4-3 and TRBJ2-1; 8 nucleotides align to TRBD2. In germline, CDR1 is LGHNA, CDR2 YSLEER. Trimming removed 10 bases from V and 9 bases from J; junction bases left unmatched: 8. The CDR3 spans 12 residues. The CDR3 region has the DNA TGCGCCAACAGATCCGGGGGGGGTGAGCAGTTCTTC. Translation: CANRSGGGEQFF.

V gene TRBV7-2 combines with J gene TRBJ1-2; TRBD1 agrees at 11 bases. Per germline, CDR1 SGHTA and CDR2 FQGNSA. The CDR3 length is 16 residues. Trimming cost V 5 bases and J 5 bases; bases outside gene matches: 10. The DNA of the CDR3 is TGTGCCAGCAGCCCGGACAGGGGGCGCATGGGGTATGGCTACACCTTC. Translation gives CASSPDRGRMGYGYTF.

This clone was observed a single time. The V gene is TRBV11-3, the J gene TRBJ1-3; the match to TRBD1 covers 7 bases. CDR3 length: 17 amino acids. The germline V gene encodes CDR1 SGHNT and CDR2 YENEEA. V lost 4 bases, J lost 0 bases, and 9 bases stayed unmatched. The CDR3 is CASSSGTATPSGNTIYF. In DNA, the CDR3 is TGTGCCAGCAGCTCCGGGACAGCGACCCCCTCTGGAAACACCATATATTTT.

This clone was observed a single time. The chain uses TRBV7-9 and TRBJ2-5; 9 nucleotides agree with TRBD1. Looked up from germline, CDR1 is SEHNR and CDR2 is FQNEAQ (reference sequence). The CDR3 runs to 14 residues. The V gene end was trimmed by 5 bases and the J gene end by 2 bases; junction bases not matched to a gene: 3. In DNA form, the CDR3 reads TGTGCCAGCAGCCAAGACAGGGGGCAAGAGACCCAGTACTTC. The encoded protein is CASSQDRGQETQYF. The whole variable domain, filled in from reference TRBV7-9 and TRBJ2-5, reads DTGVSQNPRHKITKRGQNVTFRCDPISEHNRLYWYRQTLGQGPEFLTYFQNEAQLEKSRLLSDRFSAERPKGSFSTLEIQRTEQGDSAMYLCASSQDRGQETQYFGPGTRLLVL.

The chain carries TRBV5-1 and TRBJ2-2; 8 bases are a match to TRBD1. V dropped 1 base and J dropped 6; count of bases not matched to a gene: 8. The CDR3 is 16 amino acids. From germline, CDR1 is SGHRS and CDR2 YFSETQ. DNA of the CDR3: TGCGCCAGCAGCTTGACAGGGGGGATTGGGGCCGGGGAGCTGTTTTTT. It encodes CASSLTGGIGAGELFF. Based on the CDR3 plus reference TRBV5-1 and TRBJ2-2, the full variable domain is KAGVTQTPRYLIKTRGQQVTLSCSPISGHRSVSWYQQTPGQGLQFLFEYFSETQRNKGNFPGRFSGRQFSNSRSEMNVSTLELGDSALYLCASSLTGGIGAGELFFGEGSRLTVL.

The J gene is TRBJ1-6, the V gene TRBV3-1 (or the pseudogene TRBV3-2); D gene unclear. Per germline, CDR1 LGHDT and CDR2 YNNKEL (reference sequence). The V and J ends lost 1 base and 6 bases respectively, with 10 bases between them. This CDR3 region has 15 residues. The CDR3 here is CASSQGHLGNSPLHF. The CDR3 nucleotides are TGTGCCAGCAGCCAAGGACACTTAGGTAATTCACCCCTCCACTTT.

The rearrangement links TRBV6-4 to TRBJ2-2, with D perhaps matching TRBD2 (6 bases). The germline gives CDR1 MRHNA, CDR2 SNTAGT. The CDR3 loop spans 14 amino acids. V lost 7 bases, J lost 2 bases, and 11 bases lay in between. The CDR3 protein is CASTGSANTGELFF. In nucleotides, the CDR3 is TGTGCCAGCACCGGGAGCGCTAACACCGGGGAGCTGTTTTTT.

The rearrangement joins TRBV7-2 to TRBJ2-5; D possibly corresponds to TRBD2 (6 bases). V gave up 5 bases and J gave up 5 bases, with 18 bases separating them. The CDR3 has 15 amino acids. Germline values: CDR1 SGHTA, CDR2 FQGNSA. The CDR3 nucleotides are TGTGCCAGCAGCGACCCTCGCGGGGCCGGGGAGACCCAGTACTTC. Amino acid sequence: CASSDPRGAGETQYF.

This clone was found a few times. V is TRBV27 and J is TRBJ1-5, with 7 bases identical to TRBD1. Trimming took 4 bases from V and 4 from J; bases not matched to a gene: 7. From germline, CDR1 is MNHEY and CDR2 SMNVEV (reference sequence). The CDR3 covers 15 residues. CDR3 nucleotide sequence: TGTGCCAGCAGTTCTATAGGACAGGTTAATCAGCCCCAGCATTTT. Encoded protein: CASSSIGQVNQPQHF.

The gene calls are TRBV28 and TRBJ1-4, with D tentatively TRBD1 (6 bases). Germline CDR1 and CDR2: MDHEN and SYDVKM. The V gene lost 10 bases and the J gene lost 8 bases, with 14 bases spanning the gap. The length of the CDR3 is 12 residues. The CDR3 nucleotides are TGTGCCACGGGGGGGGCGCGGGAAAAACTGTTTTTT. Translated: CATGGAREKLFF.

CDR3 nucleotides: TGCGCCAGCAGCTTGGCAGGGATGGGAACTGAAGCTTTCTTT. Protein product: CASSLAGMGTEAFF. The rearrangement joins TRBV5-1 to TRBJ1-1; perhaps TRBD1 as D (5 bases). The V end was cut by 0 bases, the J end by 5 bases, with 11 bases between. Germline CDR1 is SGHRS and CDR2 is YFSETQ. The CDR3 loop spans 14 amino acids.

The chain joins TRBV19 to TRBJ2-7; 8 bases line up with TRBD1. The germline V gene encodes CDR1 LNHDA and CDR2 SQIVND (reference sequence). V dropped 4 bases and J dropped 2; count of bases not matched to a gene: 4. CDR3 length: 14 residues. In DNA form, the CDR3 reads TGTGCCAGTAGTACAGGGGGCTTCACCTACGAGCAGTACTTC. Translation: CASSTGGFTYEQYF.

The sample holds one count of this clone. The chain has TRBV12-3 or TRBV12-4 and TRBJ1-2; D is perhaps TRBD1 (5 bases). Trimming took 2 bases from V and 5 from J, leaving 9 bases between them. The CDR3 contains 13 residues. The CDR3 DNA sequence: TGTGCCAGCAGTTTAAATGGGGGGTATGGCTACACCTTC. This encodes CASSLNGGYGYTF.

This clone was found a few times. The chain carries TRBV10-2 and TRBJ1-1, with TRBD1 matching 8 bases. CDR3 length: 16 amino acids. Trimming cost V 6 bases and J 4 bases; bases outside gene matches: 13. Germline CDR1 reads WSHSY; CDR2 reads SAAADI. The CDR3 nucleotides read TGCGCCAGCAGACCCGGGACAGGAGGGGGGGGCACTGAAGCTTTCTTT. Translated, it gives CASRPGTGGGGTEAFF.

This clone was observed a handful of times. The chain uses TRBV28 and TRBJ2-7; D may be TRBD2 (6 bases). The CDR3 sequence is 16 residues long. Germline values: CDR1 MDHEN, CDR2 SYDVKM. Deletions cut 3 bases from V and 7 bases from J, with 22 bases between. CDR3 sequence reads: CASSFSLTGAAGEQYF. CDR3 nucleotide sequence: TGTGCCAGCAGTTTTTCATTAACCGGGGCGGCGGGGGAGCAGTACTTC.

The rearrangement uses TRBV11-2 and TRBJ2-5; no reliable D call. Germline-derived CDR1 and CDR2 are SGHAT and FQNNGV. Deletions cut 4 bases from V and 2 bases from J, with 5 bases between. The CDR3 totals 12 residues. The CDR3 spells CASSSLQETQYF. The DNA for the CDR3 is TGTGCCAGCAGCTCCCTACAAGAGACCCAGTACTTC.

This clone was observed a few times. The chain uses TRBV2 and TRBJ2-1, with 9 nucleotides matching TRBD2. There are 15 residues in the CDR3. The V segment lost 7 bases and the J segment 5 bases; nucleotides outside the gene matches: 9. Germline V CDR1 and CDR2: SNHLY, FYNNEI. In nucleotides, the CDR3 is TGTGCCAGCAATCCCGGGACTAGCAGAAACAATGAGCAGTTCTTC. Protein: CASNPGTSRNNEQFF.

This clone appeared a few times. This chain joins TRBV7-9 and TRBJ2-1, with TRBD1 matching 7 bases. Germline V CDR1 and CDR2: SEHNR, FQNEAQ (reference sequence). The V and J ends lost 5 bases and 9 bases, in that order; junction bases with no gene match: 4. The CDR3 covers 12 residues. CDR3 nucleotide sequence: TGTGCCAGCAGCCGAGACAGGGTTGAGCAGTTCTTC. Amino acid sequence: CASSRDRVEQFF.